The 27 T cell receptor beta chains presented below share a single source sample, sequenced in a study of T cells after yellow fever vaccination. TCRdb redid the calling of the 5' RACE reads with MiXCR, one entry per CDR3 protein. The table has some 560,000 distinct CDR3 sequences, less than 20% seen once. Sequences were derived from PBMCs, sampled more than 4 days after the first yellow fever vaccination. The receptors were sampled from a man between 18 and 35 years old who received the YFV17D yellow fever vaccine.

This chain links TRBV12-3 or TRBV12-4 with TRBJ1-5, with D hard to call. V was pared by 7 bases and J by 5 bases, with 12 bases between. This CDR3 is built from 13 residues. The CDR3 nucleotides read TGTGCCAGCACGGGAGGATTCGATCAGCCCCAGCATTTT. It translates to CASTGGFDQPQHF.

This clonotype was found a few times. CDR3 in amino acids: CASSYRGTSEDTQYF. The CDR3 DNA sequence: TGTGCCAGCAGCTATCGCGGGACTAGCGAAGATACGCAGTATTTT. The chain is built from TRBV9 and TRBJ2-3; 10 bases align to TRBD2. The CDR3 is 15 residues long. Germline values: CDR1 SGDLS, CDR2 YYNGEE. J was trimmed by 5 bases and V by 4 bases; bases with no gene match: 7. Filled out from reference TRBV9 and TRBJ2-3, the complete variable domain reads DSGVTQTPKHLITATGQRVTLRCSPRSGDLSVYWYQQSLDQGLQFLIQYYNGEERAKGNILERFSAQQFPDLHSELNLSSLELGDSALYFCASSYRGTSEDTQYFGPGTRLTVL.

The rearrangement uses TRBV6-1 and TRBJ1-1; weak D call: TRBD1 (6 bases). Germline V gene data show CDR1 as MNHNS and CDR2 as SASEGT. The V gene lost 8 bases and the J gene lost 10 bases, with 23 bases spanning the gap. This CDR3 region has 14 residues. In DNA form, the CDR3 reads TGTGCCAGCCTCGACCTCGGGGGACACCGGTCAGCTTTCTTT. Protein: CASLDLGGHRSAFF.

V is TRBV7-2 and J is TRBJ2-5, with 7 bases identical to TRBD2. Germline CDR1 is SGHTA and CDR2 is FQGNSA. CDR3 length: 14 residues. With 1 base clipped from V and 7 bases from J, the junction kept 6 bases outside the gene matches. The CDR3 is CASSLEAGDGTQYF. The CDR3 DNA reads TGTGCCAGCAGCTTAGAGGCGGGGGATGGGACCCAGTACTTC.

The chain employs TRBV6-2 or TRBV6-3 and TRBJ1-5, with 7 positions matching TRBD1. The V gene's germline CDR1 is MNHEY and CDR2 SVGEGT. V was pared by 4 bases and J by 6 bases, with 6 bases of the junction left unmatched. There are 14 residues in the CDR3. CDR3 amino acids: CASSSPDRAQPQHF. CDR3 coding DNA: TGTGCCAGCAGTTCCCCCGACAGGGCTCAGCCCCAGCATTTT.

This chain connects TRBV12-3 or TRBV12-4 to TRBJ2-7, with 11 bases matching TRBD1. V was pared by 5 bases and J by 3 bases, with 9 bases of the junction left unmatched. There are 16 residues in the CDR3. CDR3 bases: TGTGCCAGCAGTCTAGAAGGACAGGGGGCCCGCTACGAGCAGTACTTC. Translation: CASSLEGQGARYEQYF.

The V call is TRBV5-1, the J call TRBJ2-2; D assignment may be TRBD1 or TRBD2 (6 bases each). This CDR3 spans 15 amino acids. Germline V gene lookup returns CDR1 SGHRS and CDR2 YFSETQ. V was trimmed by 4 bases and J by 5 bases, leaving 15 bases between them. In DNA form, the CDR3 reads TGCGCCAGCAGCATGGAGGGGGTATATACCGGGGAGCTGTTTTTT. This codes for CASSMEGVYTGELFF.

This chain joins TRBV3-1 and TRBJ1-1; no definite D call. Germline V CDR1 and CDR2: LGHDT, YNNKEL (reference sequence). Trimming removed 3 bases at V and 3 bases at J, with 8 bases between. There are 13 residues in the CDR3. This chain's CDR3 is CASSQTEDTEAFF. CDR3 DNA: TGTGCCAGCAGCCAGACTGAAGACACTGAAGCTTTCTTT.

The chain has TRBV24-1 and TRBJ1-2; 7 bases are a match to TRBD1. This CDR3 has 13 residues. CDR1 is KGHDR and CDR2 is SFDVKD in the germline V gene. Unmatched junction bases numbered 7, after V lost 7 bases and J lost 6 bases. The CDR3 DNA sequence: TGTGCCACCAGCGCCCAGGGGGTGGATGGCTACACCTTC. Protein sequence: CATSAQGVDGYTF.

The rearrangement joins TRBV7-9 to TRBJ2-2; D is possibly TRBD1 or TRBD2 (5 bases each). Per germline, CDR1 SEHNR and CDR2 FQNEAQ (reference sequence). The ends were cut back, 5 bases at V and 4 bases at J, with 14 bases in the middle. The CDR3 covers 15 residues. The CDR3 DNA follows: TGTGCCAGCAGCCCAGGGTCCGAGGGCACCGGGGAGCTGTTTTTT. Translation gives CASSPGSEGTGELFF.

The CDR3 reads CAWKGAVFPGEQYF. The CDR3 DNA is TGTGCCTGGAAGGGAGCGGTTTTCCCTGGCGAGCAGTACTTC. The chain is built from TRBV30 and TRBJ2-7; D might be TRBD2 (5 bases). CDR1 GTSNPN and CDR2 SVGIG come from the germline V gene (reference sequence). V shed 4 bases and J shed 6 bases, with 19 bases lying between them. The CDR3 loop spans 14 amino acids. The variable domain in full, with the rest retrieved from reference TRBV30 and TRBJ2-7, is SQTIHQWPATLVQPVGSPLSLECTVEGTSNPNLYWYRQAAGRGLQLLFYSVGIGQISSEVPQNLSASRPQDRQFILSSKKLLLSDSGFYLCAWKGAVFPGEQYFGPGTRLTVT.

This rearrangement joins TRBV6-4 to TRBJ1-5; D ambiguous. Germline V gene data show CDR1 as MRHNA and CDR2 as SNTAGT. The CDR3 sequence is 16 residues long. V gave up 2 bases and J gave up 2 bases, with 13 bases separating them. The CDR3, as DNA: TGTGCCAGCAGTGACCCGATTACTTACGGCAATCAGCCCCAGCATTTT. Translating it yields CASSDPITYGNQPQHF.

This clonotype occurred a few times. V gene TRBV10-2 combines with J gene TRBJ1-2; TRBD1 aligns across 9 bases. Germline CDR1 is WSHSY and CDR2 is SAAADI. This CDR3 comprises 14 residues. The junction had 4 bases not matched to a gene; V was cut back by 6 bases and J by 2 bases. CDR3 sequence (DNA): TGCGCCAGCAGAGAGACAGGGGGGAACTATGGCTACACCTTC. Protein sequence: CASRETGGNYGYTF.

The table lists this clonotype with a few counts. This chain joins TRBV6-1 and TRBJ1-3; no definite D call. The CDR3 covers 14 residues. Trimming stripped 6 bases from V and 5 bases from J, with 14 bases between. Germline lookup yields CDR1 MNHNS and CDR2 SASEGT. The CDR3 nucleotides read TGTGCCAGCAGAGGTACAGAGGGAAGAAACACCATATATTTT. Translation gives CASRGTEGRNTIYF.

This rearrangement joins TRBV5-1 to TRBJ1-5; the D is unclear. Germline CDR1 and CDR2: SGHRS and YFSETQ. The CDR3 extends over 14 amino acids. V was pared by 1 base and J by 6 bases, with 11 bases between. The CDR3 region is CASSLSDAGQPQHF. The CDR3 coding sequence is TGCGCCAGCAGCTTGTCGGACGCCGGTCAGCCCCAGCATTTT.

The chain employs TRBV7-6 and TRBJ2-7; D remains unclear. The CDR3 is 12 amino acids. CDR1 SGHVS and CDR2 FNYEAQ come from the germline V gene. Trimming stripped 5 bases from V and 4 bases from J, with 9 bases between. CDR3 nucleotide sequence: TGTGCCAGCAGCCCAAACCTATACGAGCAGTACTTC. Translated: CASSPNLYEQYF.

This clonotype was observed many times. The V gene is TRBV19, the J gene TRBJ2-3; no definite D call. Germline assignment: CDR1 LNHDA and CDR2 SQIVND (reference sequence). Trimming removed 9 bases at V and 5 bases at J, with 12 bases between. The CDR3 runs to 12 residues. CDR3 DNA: TGTGCCAGCAGCACACGAGGAGATACGCAGTATTTT. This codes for CASSTRGDTQYF.

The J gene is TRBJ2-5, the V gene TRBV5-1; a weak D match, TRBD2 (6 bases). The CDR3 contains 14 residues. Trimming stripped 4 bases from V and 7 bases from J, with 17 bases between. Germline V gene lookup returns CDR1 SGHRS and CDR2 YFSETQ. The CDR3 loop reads CASSPGLDGGTQYF. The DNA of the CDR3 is TGCGCCAGCAGCCCTGGACTGGACGGGGGGACCCAGTACTTC.

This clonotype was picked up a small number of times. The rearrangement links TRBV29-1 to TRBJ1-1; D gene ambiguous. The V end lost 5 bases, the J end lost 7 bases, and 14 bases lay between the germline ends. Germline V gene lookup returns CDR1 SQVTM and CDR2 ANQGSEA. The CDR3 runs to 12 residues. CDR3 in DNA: TGCAGCGTTTTTGGGGAGGAGGGTGAAGCTTTCTTT. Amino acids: CSVFGEEGEAFF.

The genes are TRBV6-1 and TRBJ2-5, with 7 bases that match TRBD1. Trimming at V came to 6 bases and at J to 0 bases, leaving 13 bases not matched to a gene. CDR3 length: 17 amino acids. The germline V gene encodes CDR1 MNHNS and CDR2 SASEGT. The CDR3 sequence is CASSRYRGLGYQETQYF. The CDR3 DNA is TGTGCCAGCAGCCGATACAGGGGTCTCGGGTACCAAGAGACCCAGTACTTC.

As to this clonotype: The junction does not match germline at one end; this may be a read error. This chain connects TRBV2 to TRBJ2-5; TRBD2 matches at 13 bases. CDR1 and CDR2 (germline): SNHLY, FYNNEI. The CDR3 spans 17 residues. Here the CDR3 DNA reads TGTGCCAGCAGTAAAGCTACTAGCGGGGGGGAACAAGAGACCCAGTACTTC. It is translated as CASSKATSGGEQETQYF. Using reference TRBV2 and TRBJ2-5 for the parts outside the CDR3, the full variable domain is EPEVTQTPSHQVTQMGQEVILRCVPISNHLYFYWYRQILGQKVEFLVSFYNNEISEKSEIFDDQFSVERPDGSNFTLKIRSTKLEDSAMYFCASSKATSGGEQETQYFGPGTRLLVL.

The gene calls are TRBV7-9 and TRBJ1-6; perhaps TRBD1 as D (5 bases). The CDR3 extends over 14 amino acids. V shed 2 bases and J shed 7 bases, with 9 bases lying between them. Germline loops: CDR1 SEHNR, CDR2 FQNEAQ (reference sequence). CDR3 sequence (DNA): TGTGCCAGCAGCTTACCAGGGAGGAATTCACCCCTCCACTTT. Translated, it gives CASSLPGRNSPLHF.

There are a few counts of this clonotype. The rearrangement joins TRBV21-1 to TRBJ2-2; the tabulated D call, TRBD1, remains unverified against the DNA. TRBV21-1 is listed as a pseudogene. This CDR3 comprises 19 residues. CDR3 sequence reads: CASSTEGALSPPITGELFF. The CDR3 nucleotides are TGTGCCAGCAGCACGGAGGGGGCCCTGTCCCCACCGATTACCGGGGAGCTGTTTTTT.

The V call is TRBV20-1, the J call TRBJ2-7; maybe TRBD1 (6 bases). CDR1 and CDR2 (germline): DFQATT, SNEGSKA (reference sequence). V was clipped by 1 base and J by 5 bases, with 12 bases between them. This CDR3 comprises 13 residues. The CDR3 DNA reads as TGCAGTGCTAGAGGCCAGGGGAATAACGAGCAGTACGTC. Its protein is CSARGQGNNEQYV.

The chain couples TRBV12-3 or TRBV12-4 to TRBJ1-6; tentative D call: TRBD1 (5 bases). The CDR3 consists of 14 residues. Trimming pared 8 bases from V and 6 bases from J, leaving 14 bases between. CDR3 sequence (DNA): TGTGCCAGCGGGGGGACGAGTGTTAATTCACCCCTCCACTTT. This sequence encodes CASGGTSVNSPLHF.

The chain's CDR3 is CSARDVIRDSFSPLHF. As DNA, the CDR3 is TGCAGTGCTAGAGATGTGATCCGGGACAGCTTTTCACCCCTCCACTTT. This chain connects TRBV20-1 to TRBJ1-6; 7 nucleotides align to TRBD1. Per germline, CDR1 DFQATT and CDR2 SNEGSKA (reference sequence). V lost 0 bases and J lost 9; bases outside the gene matches: 11. The CDR3 has 16 amino acids.

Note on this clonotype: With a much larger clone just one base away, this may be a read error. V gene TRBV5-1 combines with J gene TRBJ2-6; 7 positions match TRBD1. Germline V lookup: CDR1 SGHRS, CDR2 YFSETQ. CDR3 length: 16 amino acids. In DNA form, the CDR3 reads TGCGCCGGCAGGGGGACAGCCCACTCTGGGGCCAACGTCCTGACTTTC. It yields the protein CAGRGTAHSGANVLTF.